The sequence of this TCR beta chain was determined in a study of blood T cells in healthy people across ages. V shed 1 base and J 7 bases; nucleotides not matched to a gene: 7. Germline assignment: CDR1 SGHRS and CDR2 YFSETQ. The CDR3 sequence is 15 residues long. Study-wide findings and caveats: Older age went with lower TCR beta diversity per million T cells, in a roughly linear way. Naive T cell percentage showed a strong correlation with TCR beta diversity.

Combining a sample-barcoded 5' primer with a J-beta primer mix, a second PCR ran for about 6 to 12 cycles. TCRdb fed the 5' RACE reads into MiXCR, producing one record per CDR3 protein. The sample consists of about 400,000 distinct CDR3 sequences, about 55% of them appearing once. Total RNA was isolated from each sample in quantities of at least 5 micrograms. As regards this clonotype: The antigen remains undetermined.

Sample: blood. The origin of this receptor is a man between 60 and 75 years old in good health. The chain employs TRBV5-1 and TRBJ2-1; TRBD1 agrees at 8 bases. The CDR3 DNA reads TGCGCCAGCAGCTTGTTCGGACAGGGTTTGAATGAGCAGTTCTTC. Protein: CASSLFGQGLNEQFF.